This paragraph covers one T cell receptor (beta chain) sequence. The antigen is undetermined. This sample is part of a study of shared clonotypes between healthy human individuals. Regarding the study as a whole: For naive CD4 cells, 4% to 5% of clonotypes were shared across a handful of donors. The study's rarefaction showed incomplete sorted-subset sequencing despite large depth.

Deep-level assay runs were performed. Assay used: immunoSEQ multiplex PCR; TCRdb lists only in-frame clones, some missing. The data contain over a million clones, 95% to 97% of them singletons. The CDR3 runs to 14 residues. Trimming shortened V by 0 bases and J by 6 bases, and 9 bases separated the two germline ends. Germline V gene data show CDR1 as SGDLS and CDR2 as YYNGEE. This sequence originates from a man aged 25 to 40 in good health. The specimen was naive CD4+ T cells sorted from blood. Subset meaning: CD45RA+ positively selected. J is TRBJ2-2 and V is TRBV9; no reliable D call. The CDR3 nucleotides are TGTGCCAGCAGCGTAGGGCCCCGGGCCGGGGAGCTGTTTTTT. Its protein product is CASSVGPRAGELFF.